What follows are 7 T cell receptor beta chains derived from one specimen sequenced in a study of tumor-infiltrating lymphocytes in primary liver carcinoma. Priming with a constant-region primer yielded TCR beta cDNA from about 540 ng total RNA. Construction of TCR beta libraries relied on three successive nested multiplex PCR rounds employing slightly modified ARM-PCR. With TRBV1-TRBV30 forward primers and a C-beta reverse primer, the first two PCR rounds were run for about 10 cycles each. TCRdb re-called the multiplex PCR reads with MiXCR, one entry per CDR3 protein. The table shows almost 200,000 distinct CDR3 sequences, with approximately 65% occurring only once. Unsorted whole blood supplied the RNA, and germline DNA was extracted too. Sequenced sample: peripheral blood. Source of these receptors: a woman aged 55-70 years with primary liver carcinoma and hepatitis B virus infection.

A note on this clonotype: One end of the junction fails to match germline, which may point to a read error. The chain links TRBV28 to TRBJ2-5; D remains ambiguous. Germline V gene data show CDR1 as MDHEN and CDR2 as SYDVKM. This CDR3 is built from 14 residues. CDR3 bases: TGTGCCGGCAGACCGACGACCCAGAGTGAGACCCAGTACTTC. Translating gives CAGRPTTQSETQYF.

On this clonotype: With a much larger clone just one base away, this may be a read error. The V gene is TRBV12-3 or TRBV12-4, the J gene TRBJ2-3; D is uncertain. Trimming took off 3 bases at V and 2 bases at J, with 12 bases between the two ends. The CDR3 spans 15 residues. Here the CDR3 DNA reads TGTGCCAGCAGTTTTGTGGGGATAGACACAGATACGCAGTATTTT. Translating gives CASSFVGIDTDTQYF.

In the case of this clonotype: Since a much larger clone is just one base distant, this may be a read error. V usage is TRBV5-4 and J usage is TRBJ2-3; the D gene is possibly TRBD1 (5 bases). The CDR3 contains 15 residues. Germline V gene lookup returns CDR1 SGHNT and CDR2 YYREEE (reference sequence). CDR3 nucleotides: TGTGCCAGCAGCTTGTGGACAACCCGCACAGATGCGCAGTATTTT. This codes for CASSLWTTRTDAQYF.

This clonotype was found a few times. The V and J genes are TRBV12-3 or TRBV12-4 and TRBJ2-2; weak D call: TRBD2 (6 bases). This CDR3 is 15 amino acids long. The ends were cut back, 6 bases at V and 0 bases at J, with 11 bases in the middle. DNA for the CDR3: TGTGCCAGCAGACCCGGGACTCCGAACACCGGGGAGCTGTTTTTT. This translates into CASRPGTPNTGELFF.

This clonotype was seen repeatedly, ten times or more. The rearrangement links TRBV29-1 to TRBJ2-1; 9 bases match TRBD2. The CDR3 has 13 amino acids. CDR1 is SQVTM, CDR2 ANQGSEA, per germline. The V and J ends lost 6 bases and 2 bases, in that order; junction bases with no gene match: 2. Here the CDR3 DNA reads TGCAGCGTGATAGCGGGAGCCTACAATGAGCAGTTCTTC. Translation gives CSVIAGAYNEQFF.

In regard to this clonotype: An end of the junction does not agree with germline; a read error may underlie this. CDR3 bases: TGTGCAGCAGCTTGGGGGGGGGCGGAGACCCAGTATTTC. Translated, it gives CAAAWGGAETQYF. The rearrangement uses TRBV11-2 and TRBJ2-5; maybe TRBD2 (7 bases). The germline CDR1 and CDR2 sequences are SGHAT and FQNNGV. The CDR3 totals 13 residues. Full variable domain (rest looked up from reference TRBV11-2 and TRBJ2-5): EAGVAQSPRYKIIEKRQSVAFWCNPISGHATLYWYQQILGQGPKLLIQFQNNGVVDDSQLPKDRFSAERLKGVDSTLKIQPAKLEDSAVYLCAAAWGGAETQYFGPGTRLLVL.

This clonotype was observed once. A clone one base away is much larger, so this may be a read error. CDR3 in DNA: TGTGTCAGCAGCTTGGAGTCGGGAGGGAACACCGGGGAGCTGTTTTTT. It yields the protein CVSSLESGGNTGELFF. The V call is TRBV5-4, the J call TRBJ2-2, with 7 bases that match TRBD2. In germline, CDR1 is SGHNT, CDR2 YYREEE (reference sequence). The length of the CDR3 is 16 residues.